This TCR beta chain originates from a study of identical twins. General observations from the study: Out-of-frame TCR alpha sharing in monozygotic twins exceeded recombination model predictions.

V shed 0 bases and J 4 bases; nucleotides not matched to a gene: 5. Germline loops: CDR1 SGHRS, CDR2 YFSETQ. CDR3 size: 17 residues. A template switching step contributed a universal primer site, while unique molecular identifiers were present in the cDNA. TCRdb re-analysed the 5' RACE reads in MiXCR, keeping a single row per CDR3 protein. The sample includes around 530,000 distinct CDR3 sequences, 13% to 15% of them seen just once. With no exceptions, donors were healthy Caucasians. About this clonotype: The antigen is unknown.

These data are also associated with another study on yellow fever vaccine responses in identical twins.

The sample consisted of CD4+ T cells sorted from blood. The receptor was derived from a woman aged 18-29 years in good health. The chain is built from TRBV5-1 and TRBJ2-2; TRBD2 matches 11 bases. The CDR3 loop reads CASSLAGTSGSTGELFF. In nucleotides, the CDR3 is TGCGCCAGCAGCTTGGCAGGAACTAGCGGGAGCACCGGGGAGCTGTTTTTT.